A single sample is the source of the 30 T cell receptor beta chains below, sequenced in a study of blood T cell repertoires in COVID-19. Generated by immunoSEQ multiplex PCR, the TCRdb table keeps only in-frame clones and is missing some. Of around 110,000 clones listed, around 86% are singletons. The sequencing input was peripheral blood. These TCRs come from a man in his forties or fifties with acute or convalescent COVID-19.

The chain uses TRBV7-9 and TRBJ1-5; TRBD1 matches at 12 bases. The V gene end was trimmed by 5 bases and the J gene end by 6 bases; junction bases not matched to a gene: 5. The CDR3 runs to 15 residues. Germline V gene data show CDR1 as SEHNR and CDR2 as FQNEAQ (reference sequence). The DNA for the CDR3 is TGTGCCAGCAGCCCAGGGACAGGGGGCATTCAGCCCCAGCATTTT. Translation gives CASSPGTGGIQPQHF.

The CDR3 coding sequence is TGTGCCAGCAGCTTAGGGCCCCCGGGCTATGGCTACACCTTC. It translates to CASSLGPPGYGYTF. The chain carries TRBV13 and TRBJ1-2; no reliable D call. The CDR3 runs to 14 residues. Trimming left V 0 bases short and J 4 bases short, with 9 bases between. In germline, CDR1 is PRHDT, CDR2 FYEKMQ (reference sequence).

The chain links TRBV11-2 to TRBJ1-1; D gene uncertain. Germline CDR1 reads SGHAT; CDR2 reads FQNNGV. The length of the CDR3 is 11 residues. Trimming pared 1 base from V and 8 bases from J, leaving 5 bases between. The DNA of the CDR3 is TGTGCCAGCAGCTTAGGAGGGGAAGCTTTCTTT. It is translated as CASSLGGEAFF.

V usage is TRBV5-1 and J usage is TRBJ2-7; 10 bases are a match to TRBD2. Germline CDR1 is SGHRS and CDR2 is YFSETQ. With 6 bases clipped from V and 4 bases from J, the junction kept 7 bases outside the gene matches. CDR3 length: 14 amino acids. In DNA form, the CDR3 reads TGCGCCAGCAAGTCGAGCGGGGGGGCGTACGAGCAGTACTTC. Amino acid sequence: CASKSSGGAYEQYF.

The V call is TRBV15, the J call TRBJ1-2; 9 nucleotides agree with TRBD1. CDR1 LNHNV and CDR2 YYDKDF come from the germline V gene (reference sequence). Trimming at V came to 1 base and at J to 6 bases, leaving 6 bases not matched to a gene. The CDR3 extends over 15 amino acids. This CDR3 is CATSRVSGTGNGYTF. Here the CDR3 DNA reads TGTGCCACCAGCAGAGTAAGCGGGACAGGGAATGGCTACACCTTC.

This clone was observed once. The rearrangement joins TRBV5-8 to TRBJ1-6, with a weak D call TRBD1 (6 bases). The CDR3 is 16 amino acids. Trimming left V 0 bases short and J 0 bases short, with 7 bases between. The V gene's germline CDR1 is SGHTS and CDR2 YDEGEE. The CDR3 sequence: CASSLGTASYNSPLHF. The CDR3 coding sequence is TGTGCCAGCAGCTTGGGGACAGCCTCCTATAATTCACCCCTCCACTTT.

V gene TRBV24-1 combines with J gene TRBJ2-1; the D is unclear. The CDR3 runs 13 residues. The germline gives CDR1 KGHDR, CDR2 SFDVKD. V gave up 4 bases and J gave up 0 bases, with 3 bases separating them. The CDR3 is CATSESSYNEQFF. The CDR3 nucleotides read TGTGCCACCAGTGAGAGCTCCTACAATGAGCAGTTCTTC.

For this clone: Additional DNA sequences in this sample encode the identical CDR3. The J gene is TRBJ2-1, the V gene TRBV19; tentative D call: TRBD2 (5 bases). The CDR3 length is 13 residues. Germline lookup yields CDR1 LNHDA and CDR2 SQIVND (reference sequence). The ends were cut back, 4 bases at V and 4 bases at J, with 8 bases in the middle. The CDR3 reads CASSSRGYNEQFF. The DNA for the CDR3 is TGTGCCAGTAGTAGCCGGGGTTACAATGAGCAGTTCTTC. Variable domain in full (rest from reference TRBV19 and TRBJ2-1): DGGITQSPKYLFRKEGQNVTLSCEQNLNHDAMYWYRQDPGQGLRLIYYSQIVNDFQKGDIAEGYSVSREKKESFPLTVTSAQKNPTAFYLCASSSRGYNEQFFGPGTRLTVL.

This chain connects TRBV30 to TRBJ1-5; 7 bases fit TRBD1. Germline CDR1 reads GTSNPN; CDR2 reads SVGIG (reference sequence). V shed 2 bases and J 0 bases; nucleotides not matched to a gene: 4. The length of the CDR3 is 15 residues. As DNA, the CDR3 is TGTGCCTGGAGTAGGGACAGAGATAGCAATCAGCCCCAGCATTTT. Translated: CAWSRDRDSNQPQHF. Drawing the rest from reference TRBV30 and TRBJ1-5, the complete variable domain is SQTIHQWPATLVQPVGSPLSLECTVEGTSNPNLYWYRQAAGRGLQLLFYSVGIGQISSEVPQNLSASRPQDRQFILSSKKLLLSDSGFYLCAWSRDRDSNQPQHFGDGTRLSIL.

The chain is built from TRBV6-1 and TRBJ1-2; D might be TRBD1 (5 bases). Germline assignment: CDR1 MNHNS and CDR2 SASEGT. Trimming removed 2 bases at V and 0 bases at J, with 10 bases between. There are 15 residues in the CDR3. Written as DNA, the CDR3 is TGTGCCAGCAGTGAAATGCAGGGCGCTAACTATGGCTACACCTTC. Its translation: CASSEMQGANYGYTF.

This clone was found a few times. The chain combines TRBV5-4 with TRBJ2-2; D unclear. The CDR3 length is 15 residues. Germline assignment: CDR1 SGHNT and CDR2 YYREEE (reference sequence). V was clipped by 0 bases and J by 3 bases, with 9 bases between them. CDR3 protein: CASSLARGYTGELFF. CDR3 coding DNA: TGTGCCAGCAGCTTGGCTCGCGGCTACACCGGGGAGCTGTTTTTT. Supplemented by reference TRBV5-4 and TRBJ2-2, the full variable domain reads ETGVTQSPTHLIKTRGQQVTLRCSSQSGHNTVSWYQQALGQGPQFIFQYYREEENGRGNFPPRFSGLQFPNYSSELNVNALELDDSALYLCASSLARGYTGELFFGEGSRLTVL.

The chain combines TRBV6-6 with TRBJ2-5, with D maybe TRBD2 (6 bases). The CDR3 has 12 amino acids. Germline V gene lookup returns CDR1 MNHNY and CDR2 SVGAGI (reference sequence). Trimming took off 0 bases at V and 14 bases at J, with 13 bases between the two ends. The CDR3 here is CASSYSGTLGYF. The CDR3 DNA reads TGTGCCAGCAGTTACTCGGGGACTCTGGGCTACTTC.

The chain combines TRBV4-1 with TRBJ1-1; D unclear. V gave up 0 bases and J gave up 2 bases, with 7 bases separating them. There are 14 residues in the CDR3. Germline V gene data show CDR1 as MGHRA and CDR2 as YSYEKL. The CDR3 nucleotides are TGCGCCAGCAGCCAAGATAGCCTTAACACTGAAGCTTTCTTT. Amino acids: CASSQDSLNTEAFF.

This sequence joins TRBV7-6 and TRBJ2-3; D may be TRBD2 (5 bases). This CDR3 contains 15 residues. Germline V gives CDR1 SGHVS, CDR2 FNYEAQ. The V and J ends lost 7 bases and 1 base respectively, with 15 bases between them. Here the CDR3 DNA reads TGTGCCAGCACCCCGACGGGGATCGGCACAGATACGCAGTATTTT. This sequence encodes CASTPTGIGTDTQYF.

The V call is TRBV7-8, the J call TRBJ1-3; 8 nucleotides align to TRBD1. This CDR3 is built from 17 residues. Trimming cost V 4 bases and J 1 base; bases outside gene matches: 9. Per germline, CDR1 SGHVS and CDR2 FQNEAQ. The CDR3 sequence: CASSSNTGGKSGNTIYF. CDR3 nucleotides: TGTGCCAGCAGCTCTAATACAGGGGGGAAGTCTGGAAACACCATATATTTT.

The chain has TRBV5-6 and TRBJ1-2; D may be TRBD1 (6 bases). V lost 7 bases and J lost 4, with 29 bases in between. The germline gives CDR1 SGHDT, CDR2 YYEEEE. There are 18 residues in the CDR3. DNA of the CDR3: TGTGCCAGCGGTTCGGCCGAGGACAGAGTCCAAATTATCTATGGCTACACCTTC. Amino acid sequence: CASGSAEDRVQIIYGYTF.

CDR3 sequence (DNA): TGCGCCAGCAGCCAAGATCGCGGGACAGGGGCTGGCGGCTACACCTTC. Amino acid sequence: CASSQDRGTGAGGYTF. The chain recombines TRBV4-3 with TRBJ1-2; TRBD1 matches 10 bases. The germline V gene encodes CDR1 LGHNA and CDR2 YSLEER. Trimming at V came to 0 bases and at J to 8 bases, leaving 9 bases not matched to a gene. This CDR3 spans 16 amino acids.

The chain joins TRBV12-3 or TRBV12-4 to TRBJ1-2; the D is unclear. V lost 4 bases and J lost 4, with 10 bases in between. The CDR3 has 13 residues. The CDR3 sequence is CASSSPAGYGYTF. CDR3 nucleotides: TGTGCCAGCAGTTCCCCGGCGGGCTATGGCTACACCTTC.

The V and J genes are TRBV6-5 and TRBJ1-1, with TRBD1 as a possible D gene (5 bases). Trimming cost V 7 bases and J 4 bases, with 13 bases left between them. CDR3 length: 13 amino acids. The V gene's germline CDR1 is MNHEY and CDR2 SVGAGI. CDR3 in amino acids: CASTQGRATEAFF. In nucleotides, the CDR3 is TGTGCCAGCACCCAGGGCCGCGCCACTGAAGCTTTCTTT.

The V and J genes are TRBV27 and TRBJ1-2; tentative D call: TRBD1 (6 bases). The V gene lost 4 bases and the J gene lost 8 bases, with 14 bases spanning the gap. The CDR3 is 13 residues long. Per the germline V gene, CDR1 is MNHEY and CDR2 is SMNVEV (reference sequence). The CDR3 region has the DNA TGTGCCAGCAGTTCCTACAGGGTATTGGGCTACACCTTC. It codes for CASSSYRVLGYTF.

The V call is TRBV3-1 (or the pseudogene TRBV3-2), the J call TRBJ2-7; D is perhaps TRBD1 (5 bases). CDR1 LGHDT and CDR2 YNNKEL come from the germline V gene (reference sequence). Trimming took 7 bases from V and 1 from J, leaving 14 bases between them. CDR3 length: 14 amino acids. CDR3 in amino acids: CASTNNDRSYEQYF. CDR3 nucleotide sequence: TGTGCCAGCACCAATAACGACAGATCCTACGAGCAGTACTTC.

The V call is TRBV12-5, the J call TRBJ1-2, with D possibly TRBD1 on 6 matching bases. The CDR3 runs to 14 residues. With 2 bases removed from V and 8 bases from J, the gap between germline ends came to 15 bases. Germline assignment: CDR1 LGHNT and CDR2 FRNRAP. The DNA for the CDR3 is TGTGCTAGTGGTTTGTTTGCGGGGGCGACCGGCTACACCTTC. Translated, it gives CASGLFAGATGYTF. The full variable domain, rest sourced from reference TRBV12-5 and TRBJ1-2, is DARVTQTPRHKVTEMGQEVTMRCQPILGHNTVFWYRQTMMQGLELLAYFRNRAPLDDSGMPKDRFSAEMPDATLATLKIQPSEPRDSAVYFCASGLFAGATGYTFGSGTRLTVV.

The V call is TRBV5-8, the J call TRBJ1-6; D perhaps matches TRBD1 (6 bases). The CDR3 is made up of 16 amino acids. Trimming left V 1 base short and J 6 bases short, with 14 bases between. The germline gives CDR1 SGHTS, CDR2 YDEGEE. Here the CDR3 DNA reads TGTGCCAGCAGCTTGCGCGGGGGCGCGGGTAATTCACCCCTCCACTTT. This sequence encodes CASSLRGGAGNSPLHF.

This chain links TRBV27 with TRBJ2-1; perhaps TRBD1 as D (7 bases). Germline loops: CDR1 MNHEY, CDR2 SMNVEV (reference sequence). The V end was cut by 6 bases, the J end by 3 bases, with 18 bases between. The CDR3 runs to 16 residues. The CDR3: CASSRTRQGLYNEQFF. The CDR3, as DNA: TGTGCCAGCAGCCGGACGAGACAGGGACTCTACAATGAGCAGTTCTTC.

The V gene is TRBV20-1, the J gene TRBJ2-1; 8 nucleotides align to TRBD1. The V gene end was trimmed by 3 bases and the J gene end by 3 bases; junction bases not matched to a gene: 4. This CDR3 is 14 amino acids long. Germline V gene lookup returns CDR1 DFQATT and CDR2 SNEGSKA (reference sequence). CDR3 nucleotide sequence: TGCAGTGCTAGTCCCGGGACAGGCTACAATGAGCAGTTCTTC. Protein: CSASPGTGYNEQFF.

V and J are TRBV5-8 and TRBJ2-1, with 8 bases lining up with TRBD1. This CDR3 has 15 residues. Trimming took 6 bases from V and 4 from J; bases not matched to a gene: 9. Looked up from germline, CDR1 is SGHTS and CDR2 is YDEGEE. This CDR3 reads CASISGRGLYNEQFF. For the CDR3, the DNA is TGTGCCAGCATCTCGGGCAGGGGGCTTTACAATGAGCAGTTCTTC.

The CDR3 spells CASSVDREETQYF. DNA of the CDR3: TGTGCCAGCAGCGTCGACAGGGAAGAGACCCAGTACTTC. The V call is TRBV7-7, the J call TRBJ2-5; 7 bases fit TRBD1. Unmatched junction bases numbered 3, after V lost 5 bases and J lost 3 bases. Germline CDR1 is SSHAT and CDR2 is FNYEAQ (reference sequence). CDR3 size: 13 residues.

The V call is TRBV2, the J call TRBJ2-3; 10 nucleotides match TRBD2. The CDR3 is 15 amino acids. Germline CDR1 and CDR2: SNHLY and FYNNEI. V lost 9 bases and J lost 2; bases outside the gene matches: 8. This chain's CDR3 is CASQPSGGLTDTQYF. The CDR3 DNA follows: TGTGCCAGTCAACCTAGCGGGGGACTCACAGATACGCAGTATTTT.

The V gene is TRBV10-3, the J gene TRBJ2-7, with a tentative D call TRBD1 (5 bases). The CDR3 has 14 residues. Germline values: CDR1 ENHRY, CDR2 SYGVKD. V lost 7 bases to trimming and J lost 2 bases, with 15 bases between them. The CDR3 DNA is TGTGCCATCAACTCAAGGGGTGAGACCTACGAGCAGTACTTC. This sequence encodes CAINSRGETYEQYF.

The chain uses TRBV5-6 and TRBJ1-1; D unclear. Deletions cut 0 bases from V and 0 bases from J, with 6 bases between. The CDR3 loop spans 14 amino acids. Germline V CDR1 and CDR2: SGHDT, YYEEEE. CDR3 bases: TGTGCCAGCAGCTTGGGAGGTATGAACACTGAAGCTTTCTTT. Translated: CASSLGGMNTEAFF.